These 29 T cell receptor beta chains were all obtained from the same sample, sequenced in a study of early stage breast cancer tumors. Here immunoSEQ multiplex PCR was the method, and the copy in TCRdb shows in-frame clones only, minus some. The sample shows about 41,000 clones, approximately 78% of them seen only once. The sequencing input was blood. These receptors came from a person aged 45-60 years with breast cancer.

J is TRBJ2-3 and V is TRBV5-4; D perhaps matches TRBD1 (5 bases). The CDR3 runs 17 residues. V was trimmed by 4 bases and J by 3 bases, leaving 21 bases between them. Germline-derived CDR1 and CDR2 are SGHNT and YYREEE (reference sequence). CDR3 sequence reads: CASSHDAQGSLTDTQYF. For the CDR3, the DNA is TGTGCCAGCAGCCACGACGCTCAGGGAAGTCTGACAGATACGCAGTATTTT.

CDR3 coding DNA: TGTGCCAGCAGCTTAGTGCGGGGCCCACCAATAAACATTCAGTACTTC. It codes for CASSLVRGPPINIQYF. J is TRBJ2-4 and V is TRBV7-8; D perhaps matches TRBD2 (6 bases). The CDR3 loop spans 16 amino acids. Germline assignment: CDR1 SGHVS and CDR2 FQNEAQ. The V and J ends lost 1 base and 6 bases respectively, with 16 bases between them. The full variable domain, with the rest looked up from reference TRBV7-8 and TRBJ2-4, is GAGVSQSPRYKVAKRGQDVALRCDPISGHVSLFWYQQALGQGPEFLTYFQNEAQLDKSGLPSDRFFAERPEGSVSTLKIQRTQQEDSAVYLCASSLVRGPPINIQYFGAGTRLSVL.

This clone was observed a handful of times. V gene TRBV5-1 combines with J gene TRBJ1-1; 8 bases line up with TRBD1. The germline V gene has CDR1 SGHRS and CDR2 YFSETQ. The CDR3 runs to 16 residues. V lost 2 bases to trimming and J lost 0 bases; unmatched junction nucleotides: 6. The CDR3 coding sequence is TGCGCCAGCAGCTTTTCCCCAGGGGGCTTGAACACTGAAGCTTTCTTT. The encoded protein is CASSFSPGGLNTEAFF.

V is TRBV6-1 and J is TRBJ2-3; D not resolved. V dropped 6 bases and J dropped 0 bases, with 13 bases sitting between them. Per germline, CDR1 MNHNS and CDR2 SASEGT. The CDR3 totals 15 residues. The CDR3 nucleotides are TGTGCCAGCAGCTTACAGCCTTTAAGCACAGATACGCAGTATTTT. Encoded protein: CASSLQPLSTDTQYF.

The chain couples TRBV29-1 to TRBJ2-1; 9 bases fit TRBD2. V was clipped by 6 bases and J by 6 bases; unmatched bases: 15. CDR1 and CDR2 from the germline V gene are SQVTM and ANQGSEA. The CDR3 spans 16 residues. CDR3 region: CSVRFDGAGGRNEQFF. As DNA, the CDR3 is TGCAGCGTCCGCTTTGATGGGGCGGGGGGGCGCAATGAGCAGTTCTTC.

The chain is built from TRBV10-3 and TRBJ2-7; D perhaps matches TRBD2 (6 bases). The germline V and J ends were trimmed by 4 bases and 4 bases, with 8 bases remaining between them. CDR3 length: 12 residues. From germline, CDR1 is ENHRY and CDR2 SYGVKD. The DNA for the CDR3 is TGTGCCATCAGTGTGGAGGGTTACGAGCAGTACTTC. Residues: CAISVEGYEQYF.

This clone is classed as medium-sized. The chain is built from TRBV19 and TRBJ1-5; TRBD1 aligns across 8 bases. V was pared by 6 bases and J by 4 bases, with 8 bases of the junction left unmatched. The CDR3 totals 15 residues. Germline lookup yields CDR1 LNHDA and CDR2 SQIVND (reference sequence). The DNA of the CDR3 is TGTGCCAGTAGACCGGACAGGGACCCTAATCAGCCCCAGCATTTT. Its protein product is CASRPDRDPNQPQHF.

A few counts support this clone. The CDR3 does not close with the conserved phenylalanine or tryptophan, likely indicating a read error. The limits of the CDR3 on the DNA are not certain, so only TCRdb's listed CDR3 is given. The V and J genes are TRBV9 and TRBJ1-4. Germline V CDR1 and CDR2: SGDLS, YYNGEE. Termini included, the CDR3 measures 12 amino acids. CDR3 region: CASSVGVGDSVT.

This clone has only a few counts. The J gene is TRBJ2-1, the V gene TRBV27; a weak D match, TRBD2 (5 bases). V lost 7 bases and J 9 bases, leaving 19 bases between the germline ends. The CDR3 sequence is 14 residues long. The germline V gene encodes CDR1 MNHEY and CDR2 SMNVEV (reference sequence). CDR3 DNA: TGTGCCAGCACCCCGGGGTACGACGAGAGTGAGCAGTTCTTC. It translates to CASTPGYDESEQFF.

As for this clone: Other nucleotide sequences in the sample specify the same CDR3. This chain connects TRBV5-1 to TRBJ1-2; TRBD1 might be the D (6 bases). Germline assignment: CDR1 SGHRS and CDR2 YFSETQ. This CDR3 has 14 amino acids. V shed 0 bases and J shed 2 bases, with 8 bases lying between them. CDR3 in amino acids: CASSLGDRNYGYTF. The CDR3 DNA sequence: TGCGCCAGCAGCTTGGGTGACAGGAACTATGGCTACACCTTC. Full variable domain (rest looked up from reference TRBV5-1 and TRBJ1-2): KAGVTQTPRYLIKTRGQQVTLSCSPISGHRSVSWYQQTPGQGLQFLFEYFSETQRNKGNFPGRFSGRQFSNSRSEMNVSTLELGDSALYLCASSLGDRNYGYTFGSGTRLTVV.

CDR3 loop: CASSYLGTVQETQYF. CDR3 coding DNA: TGTGCCAGCAGCTATCTAGGGACAGTCCAAGAGACCCAGTACTTC. This chain uses TRBV6-5 with TRBJ2-5; TRBD1 matches at 7 bases. Per the germline V gene, CDR1 is MNHEY and CDR2 is SVGAGI. Trimming removed 6 bases from V and 1 base from J; junction bases left unmatched: 8. This CDR3 comprises 15 residues.

This chain links TRBV5-6 with TRBJ2-5; D remains unclear. The CDR3 loop spans 12 amino acids. Germline CDR1 SGHDT, CDR2 YYEEEE. The V end lost 0 bases, the J end lost 5 bases, and 5 bases lay between the germline ends. The CDR3 spells CASSLGRETQYF. The CDR3 nucleotides are TGTGCCAGCAGCTTGGGGCGGGAGACCCAGTACTTC.

V usage is TRBV28 and J usage is TRBJ1-2; 8 positions match TRBD1. The CDR3 totals 13 residues. Trimming at V came to 4 bases and at J to 8 bases, leaving 6 bases not matched to a gene. Germline V lookup: CDR1 MDHEN, CDR2 SYDVKM. This CDR3 reads CASSSRTGSGYTF. DNA of the CDR3: TGTGCCAGCAGTTCTCGGACAGGGTCGGGCTACACCTTC.

The rearrangement links TRBV29-1 to TRBJ2-7; TRBD2 aligns across 8 bases. After removal of 2 bases from V and 3 bases from J, the junction contained 3 bases not matched to a gene. Germline CDR1 reads SQVTM; CDR2 reads ANQGSEA. The CDR3 is 13 amino acids. This CDR3 reads CSVETSGLYEQYF. CDR3 nucleotides: TGCAGCGTTGAAACTAGCGGACTCTACGAGCAGTACTTC.

The chain has TRBV4-1 and TRBJ1-5; TRBD1 aligns across 9 bases. CDR3 length equals 18 residues. Germline CDR1 MGHRA, CDR2 YSYEKL. Germline trimming cut 2 bases from V and 6 bases from J; bases unmatched to any gene: 14. CDR3: CASSQQMPPGQGFQPQHF. CDR3 nucleotides: TGCGCCAGCAGCCAACAAATGCCCCCGGGACAGGGATTTCAGCCCCAGCATTTT.

About this clone: Additional DNA sequences in this sample encode the identical CDR3. The CDR3 is CSVEWGEETQYF. The DNA for the CDR3 is TGCAGCGTTGAATGGGGCGAGGAGACCCAGTACTTC. The V and J genes are TRBV29-1 and TRBJ2-5; D is perhaps TRBD1 (5 bases). Trimming took off 2 bases at V and 5 bases at J, with 9 bases between the two ends. This CDR3 comprises 12 residues. From germline, CDR1 is SQVTM and CDR2 ANQGSEA.

This clone was detected a few times. This chain uses TRBV6-5 with TRBJ1-6, with D unresolved. V gave up 6 bases and J gave up 2 bases, with 5 bases separating them. This CDR3 has 13 residues. Germline CDR1 and CDR2: MNHEY and SVGAGI. Here the CDR3 reads CASRAAYNSPLHF. As DNA, the CDR3 is TGTGCCAGCAGGGCAGCCTATAATTCACCCCTCCACTTT.

This chain uses TRBV12-5 with TRBJ1-1; D ambiguous. The CDR3 is made up of 15 amino acids. CDR1 is LGHNT and CDR2 is FRNRAP in the germline V gene. The V end was cut by 4 bases, the J end by 3 bases, with 15 bases between. CDR3 coding DNA: TGTGCTAGTGGTTCGCACCGTGGTGCGGACACTGAAGCTTTCTTT. Its translation: CASGSHRGADTEAFF.

J is TRBJ1-4 and V is TRBV11-3, with 8 bases aligning to TRBD1. V lost 1 base to trimming and J lost 7 bases; unmatched junction nucleotides: 2. CDR3 size: 14 residues. CDR1 SGHNT and CDR2 YENEEA come from the germline V gene. The DNA for the CDR3 is TGTGCCAGCAGCTTAGGGACAGGGTTTGAAAAACTGTTTTTT. Translation: CASSLGTGFEKLFF.

The count of this clone is one. The chain recombines TRBV19 with TRBJ2-1; 15 nucleotides align to TRBD2. The CDR3 contains 19 residues. Trimming cost V 3 bases and J 0 bases; bases outside gene matches: 6. In germline, CDR1 is LNHDA, CDR2 SQIVND (reference sequence). The CDR3 bases are TGTGCCAGTAGTATGGGGGGACTAGCGGGGGGCTTCTCCTACAATGAGCAGTTCTTC. Residues: CASSMGGLAGGFSYNEQFF.

This clone came up a few times. This rearrangement joins TRBV19 to TRBJ1-1; D call uncertain. The CDR3 totals 14 residues. The germline V gene has CDR1 LNHDA and CDR2 SQIVND (reference sequence). V lost 6 bases and J lost 0, with 11 bases in between. CDR3 residues: CASSYRAMNTEAFF. The CDR3, as DNA: TGTGCCAGTAGCTACAGAGCCATGAACACTGAAGCTTTCTTT.

V is TRBV5-1 and J is TRBJ1-1; the D is unclear. Germline V lookup: CDR1 SGHRS, CDR2 YFSETQ. This CDR3 has 12 amino acids. Trimming left V 2 bases short and J 1 base short, with 3 bases between. CDR3 nucleotides: TGCGCCAGCAGCTTCGGGAACACTGAAGCTTTCTTT. This gives the protein CASSFGNTEAFF.

Here the CDR3 DNA reads TGTGCCAGCAGACCCGGACTAGCGGCCTACAATGAGCAGTTCTTC. It translates to CASRPGLAAYNEQFF. The rearrangement joins TRBV2 to TRBJ2-1, with 10 bases identical to TRBD2. With 6 bases clipped from V and 2 bases from J, the junction kept 4 bases outside the gene matches. This CDR3 is 15 amino acids long. In germline, CDR1 is SNHLY, CDR2 FYNNEI.

This clone was seen a handful of times. The chain joins TRBV28 to TRBJ2-7; perhaps TRBD1 as D (5 bases). With 4 bases removed from V and 2 bases from J, the gap between germline ends came to 9 bases. Germline-derived CDR1 and CDR2 are MDHEN and SYDVKM. The CDR3 is 13 residues long. As DNA, the CDR3 is TGTGCCAGCAGTTGGTGGACAACCTACGAGCAGTACTTC. It encodes CASSWWTTYEQYF.

The chain employs TRBV5-6 and TRBJ2-3, with 7 bases that match TRBD2. The ends lost 1 base at V and 6 bases at J; junction bases unmatched: 5. In germline, CDR1 is SGHDT, CDR2 YYEEEE. This CDR3 comprises 14 residues. CDR3 amino acids: CASSLMRERDTQYF. In nucleotides, the CDR3 is TGTGCCAGCAGCTTGATGCGGGAGAGGGATACGCAGTATTTT.

This clone was seen only a few times. The chain is built from TRBV10-1 and TRBJ2-3, with 7 nucleotides matching TRBD2. Germline CDR1 and CDR2: WNHNN and SYGVQD (reference sequence). Trimming removed 7 bases from V and 4 bases from J; junction bases left unmatched: 14. CDR3 length: 16 amino acids. Here the CDR3 DNA reads TGCGCCAGCACTCTCCCGTGGGGGGGACGGGCAGATACGCAGTATTTT. This gives the protein CASTLPWGGRADTQYF.

The V gene is TRBV9, the J gene TRBJ2-1, with 13 positions matching TRBD2. The CDR3 is 15 amino acids. The junction had 7 bases not matched to a gene; V was cut back by 3 bases and J by 10 bases. Germline loops: CDR1 SGDLS, CDR2 YYNGEE. The CDR3 sequence: CASSGGLAGEWEQFF. In nucleotides, the CDR3 is TGTGCCAGCAGCGGAGGACTAGCGGGAGAGTGGGAGCAGTTCTTC.

This chain joins TRBV11-2 and TRBJ2-3; D unresolved. V shed 4 bases and J shed 0 bases, with 14 bases lying between them. The V gene's germline CDR1 is SGHAT and CDR2 FQNNGV. The CDR3 contains 16 residues. The CDR3 DNA reads as TGTGCCAGCAGCTCCCCCGAGGCGACTAGCACAGATACGCAGTATTTT. This sequence encodes CASSSPEATSTDTQYF.

This clone was recorded a few times. The chain uses TRBV5-1 and TRBJ2-7; TRBD2 aligns across 7 bases. The CDR3 contains 13 residues. Per germline, CDR1 SGHRS and CDR2 YFSETQ. The ends lost 1 base at V and 5 bases at J; junction bases unmatched: 3. The CDR3 sequence is CASSLTGGHEQYF. In DNA, the CDR3 is TGCGCCAGCAGCTTGACGGGAGGCCACGAGCAGTACTTC.